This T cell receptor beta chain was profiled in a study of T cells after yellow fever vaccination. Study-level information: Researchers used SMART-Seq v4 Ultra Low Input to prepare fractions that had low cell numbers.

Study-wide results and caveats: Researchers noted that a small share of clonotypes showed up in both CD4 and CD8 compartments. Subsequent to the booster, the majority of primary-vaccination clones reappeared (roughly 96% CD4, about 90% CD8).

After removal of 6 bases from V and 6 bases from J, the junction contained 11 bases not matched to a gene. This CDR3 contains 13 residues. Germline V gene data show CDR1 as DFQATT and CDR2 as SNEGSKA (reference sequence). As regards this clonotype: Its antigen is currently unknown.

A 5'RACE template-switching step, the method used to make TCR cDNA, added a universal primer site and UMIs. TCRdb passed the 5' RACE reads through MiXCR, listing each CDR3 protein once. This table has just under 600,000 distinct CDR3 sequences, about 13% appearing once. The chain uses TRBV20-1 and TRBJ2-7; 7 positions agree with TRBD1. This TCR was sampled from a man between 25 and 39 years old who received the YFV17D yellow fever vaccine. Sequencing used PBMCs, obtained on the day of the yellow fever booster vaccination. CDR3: CSATEGAQAEQYF. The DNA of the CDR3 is TGCAGTGCAACCGAGGGGGCTCAGGCCGAGCAGTACTTC.